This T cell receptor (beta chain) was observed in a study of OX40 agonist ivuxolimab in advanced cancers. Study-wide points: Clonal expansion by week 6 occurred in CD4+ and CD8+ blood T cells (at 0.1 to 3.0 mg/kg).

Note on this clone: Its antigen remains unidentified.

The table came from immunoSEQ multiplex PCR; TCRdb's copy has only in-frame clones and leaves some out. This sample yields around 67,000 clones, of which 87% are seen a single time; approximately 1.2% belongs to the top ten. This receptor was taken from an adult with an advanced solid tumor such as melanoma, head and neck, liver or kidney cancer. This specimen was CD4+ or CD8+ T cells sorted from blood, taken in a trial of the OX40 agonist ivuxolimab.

CDR3 coding DNA: TGTGCCAGCAGCTTATGGGGTGATAGCAATCAGCCCCAGCATTTT. Translating gives CASSLWGDSNQPQHF. The chain links TRBV7-2 to TRBJ1-5; D is unclear. The CDR3 contains 15 residues. Germline V gene lookup returns CDR1 SGHTA and CDR2 FQGNSA. Trimming took 2 bases from V and 0 from J, leaving 8 bases between them. Full variable domain (rest looked up from reference TRBV7-2 and TRBJ1-5): GAGVSQSPSNKVTEKGKDVELRCDPISGHTALYWYRQSLGQGLEFLIYFQGNSAPDKSGLPSDRFSAERTGGSVSTLTIQRTQQEDSAVYLCASSLWGDSNQPQHFGDGTRLSIL.